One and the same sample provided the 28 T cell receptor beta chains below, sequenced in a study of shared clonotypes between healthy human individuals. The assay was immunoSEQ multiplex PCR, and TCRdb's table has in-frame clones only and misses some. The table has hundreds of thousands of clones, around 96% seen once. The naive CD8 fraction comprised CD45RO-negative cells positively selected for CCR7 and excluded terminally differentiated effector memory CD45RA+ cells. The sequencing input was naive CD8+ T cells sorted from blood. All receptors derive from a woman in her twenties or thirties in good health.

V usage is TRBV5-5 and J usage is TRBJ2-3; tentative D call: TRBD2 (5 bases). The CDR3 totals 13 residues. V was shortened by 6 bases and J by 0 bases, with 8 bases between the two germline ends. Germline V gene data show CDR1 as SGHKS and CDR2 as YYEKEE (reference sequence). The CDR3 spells CASNRGSTDTQYF. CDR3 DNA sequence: TGTGCCAGCAATCGAGGGAGCACAGATACGCAGTATTTT.

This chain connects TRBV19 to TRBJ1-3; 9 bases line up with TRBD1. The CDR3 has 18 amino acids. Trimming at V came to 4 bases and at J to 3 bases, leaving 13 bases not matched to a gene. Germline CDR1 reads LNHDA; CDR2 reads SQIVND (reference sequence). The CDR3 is CASSTWSRGTGHGNTIYF. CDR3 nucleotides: TGTGCCAGTAGTACCTGGTCAAGGGGGACAGGGCATGGAAACACCATATATTTT.

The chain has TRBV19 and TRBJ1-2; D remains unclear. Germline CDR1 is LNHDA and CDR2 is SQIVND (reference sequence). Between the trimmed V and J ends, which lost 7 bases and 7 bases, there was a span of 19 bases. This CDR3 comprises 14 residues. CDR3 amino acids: CASNYRALGGGYTF. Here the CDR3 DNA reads TGTGCCAGTAACTATCGGGCCTTAGGCGGTGGCTACACCTTC.

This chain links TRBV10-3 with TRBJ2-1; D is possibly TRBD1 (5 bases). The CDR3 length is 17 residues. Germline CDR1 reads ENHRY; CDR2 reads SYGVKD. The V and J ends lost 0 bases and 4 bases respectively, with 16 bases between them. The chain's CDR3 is CAISESITRVNYNEQFF. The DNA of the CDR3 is TGTGCCATCAGTGAGTCGATCACCAGGGTGAATTACAATGAGCAGTTCTTC.

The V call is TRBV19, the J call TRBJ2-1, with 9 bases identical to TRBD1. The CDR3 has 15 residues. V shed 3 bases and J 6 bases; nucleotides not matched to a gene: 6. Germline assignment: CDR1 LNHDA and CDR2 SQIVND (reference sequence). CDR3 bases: TGTGCCAGTAGTATCGGGGACAGGGAATTCAATGAGCAGTTCTTC. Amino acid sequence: CASSIGDREFNEQFF.

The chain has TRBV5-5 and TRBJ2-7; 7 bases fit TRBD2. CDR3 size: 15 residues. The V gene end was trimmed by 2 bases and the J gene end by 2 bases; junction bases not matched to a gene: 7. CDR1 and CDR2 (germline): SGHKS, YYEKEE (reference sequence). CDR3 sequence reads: CASSFWYGGTYEQYF. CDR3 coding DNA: TGTGCCAGCAGCTTTTGGTACGGGGGGACCTACGAGCAGTACTTC.

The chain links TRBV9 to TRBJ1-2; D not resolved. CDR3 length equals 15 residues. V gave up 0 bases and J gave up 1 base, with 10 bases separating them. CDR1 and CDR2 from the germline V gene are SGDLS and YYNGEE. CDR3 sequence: CASSVDQSDNYGYTF. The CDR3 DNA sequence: TGTGCCAGCAGCGTAGACCAGAGTGATAACTATGGCTACACCTTC.

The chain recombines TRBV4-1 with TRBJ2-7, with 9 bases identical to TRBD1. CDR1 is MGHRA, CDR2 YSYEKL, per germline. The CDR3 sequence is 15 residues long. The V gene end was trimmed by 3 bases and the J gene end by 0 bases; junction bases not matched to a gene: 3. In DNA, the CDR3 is TGCGCCAGCAGCCACGACAGGGGGAGCTCCTACGAGCAGTACTTC. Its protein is CASSHDRGSSYEQYF.

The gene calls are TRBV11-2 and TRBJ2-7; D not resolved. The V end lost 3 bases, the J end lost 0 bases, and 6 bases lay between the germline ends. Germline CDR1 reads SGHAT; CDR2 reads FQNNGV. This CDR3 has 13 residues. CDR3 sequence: CASSFSNSYEQYF. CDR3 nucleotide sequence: TGTGCCAGCAGCTTTTCGAACTCCTACGAGCAGTACTTC.

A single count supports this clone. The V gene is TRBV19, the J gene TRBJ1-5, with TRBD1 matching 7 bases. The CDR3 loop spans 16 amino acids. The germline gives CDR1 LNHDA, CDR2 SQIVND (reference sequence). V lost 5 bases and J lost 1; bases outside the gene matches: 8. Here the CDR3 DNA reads TGTGCCAGTAGTTCCTACAGGGGTCAAAGCAATCAGCCCCAGCATTTT. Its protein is CASSSYRGQSNQPQHF. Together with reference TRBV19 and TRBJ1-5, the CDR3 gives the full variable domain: DGGITQSPKYLFRKEGQNVTLSCEQNLNHDAMYWYRQDPGQGLRLIYYSQIVNDFQKGDIAEGYSVSREKKESFPLTVTSAQKNPTAFYLCASSSYRGQSNQPQHFGDGTRLSIL.

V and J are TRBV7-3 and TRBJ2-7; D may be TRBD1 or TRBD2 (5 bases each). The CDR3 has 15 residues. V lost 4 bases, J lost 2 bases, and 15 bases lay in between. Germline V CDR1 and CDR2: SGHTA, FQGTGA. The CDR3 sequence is CASSSYLGTPYEQYF. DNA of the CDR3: TGTGCCAGCAGCTCTTACTTAGGGACCCCCTACGAGCAGTACTTC. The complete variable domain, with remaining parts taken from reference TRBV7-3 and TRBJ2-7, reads GAGVSQTPSNKVTEKGKYVELRCDPISGHTALYWYRQSLGQGPEFLIYFQGTGAADDSGLPNDRFFAVRPEGSVSTLKIQRTERGDSAVYLCASSSYLGTPYEQYFGPGTRLTVT.

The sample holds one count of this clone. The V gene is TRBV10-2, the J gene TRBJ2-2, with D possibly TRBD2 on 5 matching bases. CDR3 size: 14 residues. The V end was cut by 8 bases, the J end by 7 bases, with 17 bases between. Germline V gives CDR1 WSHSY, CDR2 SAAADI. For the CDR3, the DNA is TGCGCCAGCGGTGCAGCCGTTCGGGGCGGGGAGCTGTTTTTT. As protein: CASGAAVRGGELFF.

The CDR3 DNA follows: TGTGCCAGCAGCTCGGCCGGGAGCAAAGGACACGAGCAGTACTTC. This translates into CASSSAGSKGHEQYF. V usage is TRBV5-4 and J usage is TRBJ2-7; tentative D call: TRBD2 (6 bases). The V gene lost 3 bases and the J gene lost 5 bases, with 18 bases spanning the gap. The CDR3 is 15 residues long. The germline CDR1 and CDR2 sequences are SGHNT and YYREEE (reference sequence). The whole variable domain, remainder taken from reference TRBV5-4 and TRBJ2-7, is ETGVTQSPTHLIKTRGQQVTLRCSSQSGHNTVSWYQQALGQGPQFIFQYYREEENGRGNFPPRFSGLQFPNYSSELNVNALELDDSALYLCASSSAGSKGHEQYFGPGTRLTVT.

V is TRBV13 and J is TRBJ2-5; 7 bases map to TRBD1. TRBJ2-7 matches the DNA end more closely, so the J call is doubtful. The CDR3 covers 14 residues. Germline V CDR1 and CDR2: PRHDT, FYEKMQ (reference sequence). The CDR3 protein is CASSPAAGGYEQYF. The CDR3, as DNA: TGTGCCAGCAGCCCCGCCGCAGGGGGCTACGAGCAGTACTTC.

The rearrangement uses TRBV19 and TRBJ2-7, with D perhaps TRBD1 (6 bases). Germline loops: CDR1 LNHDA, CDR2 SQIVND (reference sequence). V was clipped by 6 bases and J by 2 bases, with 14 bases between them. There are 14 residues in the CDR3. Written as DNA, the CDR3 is TGTGCCAGTAGCCCCAGGTGGGGGCCCTACGAGCAGTACTTC. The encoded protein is CASSPRWGPYEQYF.

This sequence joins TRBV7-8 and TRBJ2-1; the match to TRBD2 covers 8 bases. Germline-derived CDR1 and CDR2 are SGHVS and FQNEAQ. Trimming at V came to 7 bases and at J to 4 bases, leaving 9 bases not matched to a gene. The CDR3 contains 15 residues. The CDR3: CASTEGLAGYNEQFF. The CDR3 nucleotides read TGTGCCAGCACAGAGGGGTTAGCGGGATACAATGAGCAGTTCTTC.

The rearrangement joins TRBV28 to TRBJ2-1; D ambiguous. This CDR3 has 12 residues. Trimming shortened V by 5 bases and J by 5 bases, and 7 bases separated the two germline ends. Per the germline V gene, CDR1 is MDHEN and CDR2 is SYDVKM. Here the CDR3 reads CASSGFHNEQFF. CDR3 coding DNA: TGTGCCAGCAGTGGGTTCCACAATGAGCAGTTCTTC.

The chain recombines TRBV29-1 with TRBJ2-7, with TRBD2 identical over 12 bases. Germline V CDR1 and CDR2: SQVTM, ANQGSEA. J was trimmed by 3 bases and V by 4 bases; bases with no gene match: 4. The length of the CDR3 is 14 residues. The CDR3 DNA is TGCAGCGTTGGGACTAGCGGGACCCTCTACGAGCAGTACTTC. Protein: CSVGTSGTLYEQYF.

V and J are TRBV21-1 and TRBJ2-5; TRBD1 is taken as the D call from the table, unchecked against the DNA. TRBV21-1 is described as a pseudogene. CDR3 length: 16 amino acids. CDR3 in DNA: TGTGCCAGCAGCAGGACGACGACAGTAAGCCAAGAGACCCAGTACTTC. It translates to CASSRTTTVSQETQYF.

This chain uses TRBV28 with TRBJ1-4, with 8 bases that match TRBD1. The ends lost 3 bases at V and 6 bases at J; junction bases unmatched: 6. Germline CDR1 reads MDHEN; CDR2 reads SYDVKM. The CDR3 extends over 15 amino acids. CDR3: CASSLRPRGHEKLFF. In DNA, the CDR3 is TGTGCCAGCAGTTTGAGGCCCAGGGGGCATGAAAAACTGTTTTTT.

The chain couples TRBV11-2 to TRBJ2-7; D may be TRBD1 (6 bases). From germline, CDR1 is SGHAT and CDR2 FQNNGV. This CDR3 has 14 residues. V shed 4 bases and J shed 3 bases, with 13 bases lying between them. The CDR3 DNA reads TGTGCCAGCAGCTATACAGAGGGGGACTACGAGCAGTACTTC. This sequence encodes CASSYTEGDYEQYF.

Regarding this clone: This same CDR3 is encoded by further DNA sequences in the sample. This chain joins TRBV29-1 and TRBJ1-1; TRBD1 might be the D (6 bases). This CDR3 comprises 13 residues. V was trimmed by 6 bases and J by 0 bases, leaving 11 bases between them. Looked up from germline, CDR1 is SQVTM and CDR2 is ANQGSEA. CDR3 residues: CSVVRGMNTEAFF. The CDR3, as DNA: TGCAGCGTCGTCAGGGGTATGAACACTGAAGCTTTCTTT. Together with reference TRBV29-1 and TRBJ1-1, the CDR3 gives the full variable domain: SAVISQKPSRDICQRGTSLTIQCQVDSQVTMMFWYRQQPGQSLTLIATANQGSEATYESGFVIDKFPISRPNLTFSTLTVSNMSPEDSSIYLCSVVRGMNTEAFFGQGTRLTVV.

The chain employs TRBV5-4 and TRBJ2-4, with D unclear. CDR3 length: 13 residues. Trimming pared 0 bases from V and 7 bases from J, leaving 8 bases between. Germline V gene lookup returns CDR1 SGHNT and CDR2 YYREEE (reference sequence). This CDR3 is CASSLGDGNIQYF. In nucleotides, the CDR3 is TGTGCCAGCAGCTTGGGAGACGGGAACATTCAGTACTTC. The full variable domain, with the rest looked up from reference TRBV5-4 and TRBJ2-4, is ETGVTQSPTHLIKTRGQQVTLRCSSQSGHNTVSWYQQALGQGPQFIFQYYREEENGRGNFPPRFSGLQFPNYSSELNVNALELDDSALYLCASSLGDGNIQYFGAGTRLSVL.

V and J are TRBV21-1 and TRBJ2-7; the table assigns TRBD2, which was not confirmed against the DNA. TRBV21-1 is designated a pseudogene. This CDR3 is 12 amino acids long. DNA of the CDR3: TGTGCCAGGGGGGGGCGATCCTACGAGCAGTACTTC. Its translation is CARGGRSYEQYF.

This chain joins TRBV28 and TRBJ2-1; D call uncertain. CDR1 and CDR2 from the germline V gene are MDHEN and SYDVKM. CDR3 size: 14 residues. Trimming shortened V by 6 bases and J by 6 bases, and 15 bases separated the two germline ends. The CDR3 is CASSRLGLPNEQFF. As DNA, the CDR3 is TGTGCCAGCAGCCGGTTGGGGTTGCCCAATGAGCAGTTCTTC.

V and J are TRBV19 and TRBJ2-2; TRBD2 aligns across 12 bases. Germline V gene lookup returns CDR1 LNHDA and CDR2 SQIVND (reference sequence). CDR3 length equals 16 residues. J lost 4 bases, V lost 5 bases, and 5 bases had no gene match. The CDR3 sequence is CASSLLAGGVTGELFF. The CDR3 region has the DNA TGTGCCAGTAGTCTACTAGCGGGAGGTGTCACCGGGGAGCTGTTTTTT.

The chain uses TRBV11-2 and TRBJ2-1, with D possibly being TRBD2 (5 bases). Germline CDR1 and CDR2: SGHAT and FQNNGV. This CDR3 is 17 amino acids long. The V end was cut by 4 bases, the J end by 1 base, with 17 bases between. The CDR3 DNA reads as TGTGCCAGCAGCTCCACCCAGTCGGTAGCGTCCTACAATGAGCAGTTCTTC. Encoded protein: CASSSTQSVASYNEQFF. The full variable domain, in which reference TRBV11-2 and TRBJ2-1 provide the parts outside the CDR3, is EAGVAQSPRYKIIEKRQSVAFWCNPISGHATLYWYQQILGQGPKLLIQFQNNGVVDDSQLPKDRFSAERLKGVDSTLKIQPAKLEDSAVYLCASSSTQSVASYNEQFFGPGTRLTVL.

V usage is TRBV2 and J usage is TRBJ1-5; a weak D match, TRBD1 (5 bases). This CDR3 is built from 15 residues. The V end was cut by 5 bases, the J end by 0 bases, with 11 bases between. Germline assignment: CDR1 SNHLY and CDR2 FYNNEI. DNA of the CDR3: TGTGCCAGCAGTTTGAGGGGTTATAGCAATCAGCCCCAGCATTTT. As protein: CASSLRGYSNQPQHF.